This T cell receptor (beta chain) stems from a study of cytomegalovirus exposure and HLA in healthy donors. Whole-study findings and limits: Roughly uniform depth of sequencing across donors was assumed in presence/absence analyses. Among TCR beta chains, those listed as cytomegalovirus-associated numbered some 160. In vitro assays verified that a few CMV-associated chains recognized CMV antigens specifically.

V lost 2 bases to trimming and J lost 2 bases, with 9 bases between them. The CDR3 has 14 residues. The germline gives CDR1 MNHNY, CDR2 SVGAGI (reference sequence). This clone appeared a few times. Its target is unknown. PCR primers comprised 60 Vbeta and 13 Jbeta primers. Measured with immunoSEQ multiplex PCR; TCRdb has only the in-frame clones, and not every one. This table has more than 85,000 clones, roughly an eighth appearing once. Each donor was nominally healthy when sampled (though unrecorded immune exposures were likely). This sequence joins TRBV6-6 and TRBJ1-2; perhaps TRBD1 as D (5 bases). Sequencing used PBMCs. The receptor's source is a man between 40 and 49 years old in good health and CMV-seropositive. The CDR3 region is CASSYGAGNYGYTF. The CDR3, as DNA: TGTGCCAGCAGTTACGGGGCAGGGAACTATGGCTACACCTTC.